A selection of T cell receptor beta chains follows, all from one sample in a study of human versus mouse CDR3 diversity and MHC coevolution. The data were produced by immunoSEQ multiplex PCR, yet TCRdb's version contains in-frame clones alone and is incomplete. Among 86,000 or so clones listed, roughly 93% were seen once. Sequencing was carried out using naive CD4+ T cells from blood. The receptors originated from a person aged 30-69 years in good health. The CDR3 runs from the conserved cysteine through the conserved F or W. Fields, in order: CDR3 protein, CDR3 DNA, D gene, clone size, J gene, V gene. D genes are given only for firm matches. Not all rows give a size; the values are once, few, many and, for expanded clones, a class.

CASSFLGALSYNEQFF	TGTGCCAGCTCATTTCTTGGGGCGCTTTCCTACAATGAGCAGTTCTTC	-	-	TRBJ2-1	TRBV18
CASTLAGGSQGEQFF	TGTGCCAGCACACTAGCGGGAGGGTCCCAGGGTGAGCAGTTCTTC	TRBD2	-	TRBJ2-1	TRBV4-2
CASSIDRTGPYEQYF	TGTGCCAGTAGTATAGATAGGACAGGGCCCTACGAGCAGTACTTC	TRBD1	-	TRBJ2-7	TRBV19
CATGAGGLMSTGELFF	TGTGCCACGGGCGCGGGGGGCCTGATGAGCACCGGGGAGCTGTTTTTT	TRBD2	-	TRBJ2-2	TRBV15
CASSLASAVRQYF	TGTGCCAGCAGCTTAGCGTCTGCAGTCAGGCAGTATTTT	-	-	TRBJ2-3	TRBV7-8
CASSPAWGLGGEAFF	TGTGCCAGCAGCCCGGCGTGGGGGCTTGGGGGTGAAGCTTTCTTT	-	once	TRBJ1-1	TRBV7-8
CASRTGVAYEQYF	TGTGCCAGCAGGACAGGGGTCGCCTACGAGCAGTACTTC	TRBD1	-	TRBJ2-7	TRBV27
CASSLVATGIYNEQFF	TGTGCCAGCAGCTTAGTTGCGACAGGGATCTACAATGAGCAGTTCTTC	TRBD1	-	TRBJ2-1	TRBV7-6
CSVEKTSGEQFF	TGCAGCGTTGAGAAAACTAGCGGCGAGCAGTTCTTC	TRBD2	-	TRBJ2-1	TRBV29-1
CASSLSPGHTDTQYF	TGTGCCAGCAGCTTAAGTCCCGGACACACAGATACGCAGTATTTT	-	-	TRBJ2-3	TRBV7-3
CASSAQRDNEQFF	TGTGCCAGCAGCGCCCAACGAGACAATGAGCAGTTCTTC	-	-	TRBJ2-1	TRBV7-3
CASSSGLPHYGYTF	TGTGCCAGCAGCTCGGGTCTTCCCCACTATGGCTACACCTTC	-	-	TRBJ1-2	TRBV11-2
CASSRQGQGNYGYTF	TGTGCCAGCAGTCGCCAGGGACAGGGAAACTATGGCTACACCTTC	TRBD1	-	TRBJ1-2	TRBV6-6
CARHRGTDTEAFF	TGTGCTCGCCACAGGGGGACGGACACTGAAGCTTTCTTT	TRBD1	-	TRBJ1-1	TRBV30
CASSLTRDSEAFF	TGTGCCAGCAGCTTAACTCGGGACAGTGAAGCTTTCTTT	TRBD1	-	TRBJ1-1	TRBV7-3
CASSLSGGSGNTIYF	TGTGCCAGCAGCTTGTCAGGGGGTTCTGGAAACACCATATATTTT	TRBD1	-	TRBJ1-3	TRBV7-3
CASSPYGNTEAFF	TGTGCCAGCAGCCCATACGGGAACACTGAAGCTTTCTTT	-	-	TRBJ1-1	TRBV7-2
CASSYLGQGYEQYF	TGTGCCAGCAGTTACCTGGGACAGGGGTACGAGCAGTACTTC	TRBD1	-	TRBJ2-7	TRBV6-5
CASSLGADSPLHF	TGCGCCAGCAGCTTGGGGGCTGATTCACCCCTCCACTTT	-	-	TRBJ1-6	TRBV5-1
CASSTSTGTYGYTF	TGTGCCAGCAGCACCTCGACAGGGACCTATGGCTACACCTTC	TRBD1	-	TRBJ1-2	TRBV9
CASSLDTISYEQYF	TGTGCCAGCAGCTTAGATACTATCTCCTACGAGCAGTACTTC	-	-	TRBJ2-7	TRBV11-2
CASSEDRGKNSPLHF	TGTGCCAGCAGTGAGGACAGGGGCAAGAATTCACCCCTCCACTTT	TRBD1	-	TRBJ1-6	TRBV2
CASSSPDSTLEEQYF	TGTGCCAGCAGTTCCCCGGACTCTACCCTGGAAGAGCAGTACTTC	-	once	TRBJ2-5	TRBV28
CAISPGLAGLNEQFF	TGTGCCATCAGCCCCGGACTAGCGGGATTGAATGAGCAGTTCTTC	TRBD2	-	TRBJ2-1	TRBV10-3
CASSSGQHINYGYTF	TGTGCCAGCAGTTCCGGACAGCATATTAACTATGGCTACACCTTC	-	-	TRBJ1-2	TRBV6-6
CASSQGTGTNTGELFF	TGCGCCAGCAGCCAGGGGACAGGCACGAACACCGGGGAGCTGTTTTTT	TRBD1	-	TRBJ2-2	TRBV4-3
CASSVDTAHEKLFF	TGTGCCAGCAGCGTAGACACAGCCCATGAAAAACTGTTTTTT	-	-	TRBJ1-4	TRBV9
CASSDPGLAGQKWQFF	TGTGCCAGCAGTGATCCGGGACTAGCGGGGCAAAAATGGCAGTTCTTC	TRBD2	-	TRBJ2-1	TRBV6-1
CASRPGGGLASQETQYF	TGTGCCAGCAGACCAGGAGGGGGACTAGCGAGCCAAGAGACCCAGTACTTC	TRBD2	-	TRBJ2-5	TRBV7-2
CATITTQTYEQYF	TGTGCCACCATAACTACCCAGACCTACGAGCAGTACTTC	-	-	TRBJ2-7	TRBV10-3
CASSVPGLDSDTQYF	TGTGCCAGCAGCGTCCCGGGACTAGATTCAGATACGCAGTATTTT	TRBD2	-	TRBJ2-3	TRBV5-6
CASSERQGSNQPQHF	TGTGCCAGCAGTGAAAGACAGGGTAGCAATCAGCCCCAGCATTTT	TRBD1	-	TRBJ1-5	TRBV25-1